The rows below give T cell receptor beta chains drawn from one sample of a study of T cell repertoires in cytomegalovirus infection. TCRdb processed the reads anew with MiXCR; each CDR3 protein has one entry. Among approximately 750,000 distinct CDR3 sequences listed, under 40% were seen once. What was sequenced was PBMCs. The receptors here all came from a human donor in good health (CMV status not recorded). Some clones in this sample may be carry-over from other donors' samples. Each CDR3 is given with its conserved first and last residue. Fields, in order: J gene, clone size, D gene, V gene, CDR3 protein, CDR3 DNA. A D gene is named only where the DNA matches it firmly. Rows may omit the clone size; those that give it use once, few, many or a size class.

J gene: TRBJ1-2
clone size: many
D gene: NA
V gene: TRBV12-3/TRBV12-4
CDR3 protein: CASSSAADYGYTF
CDR3 DNA: TGTGCCAGCAGTTCGGCAGCTGACTATGGCTACACCTTC

J gene: TRBJ1-2
clone size: NA
D gene: NA
V gene: TRBV7-6
CDR3 protein: CASSSRTLVGYGYTF
CDR3 DNA: TGTGCCAGCAGCTCCCGGACCCTAGTAGGGTATGGCTACACCTTC

J gene: TRBJ2-1
clone size: NA
D gene: TRBD2
V gene: TRBV6-8
CDR3 protein: CASSYSGTSRNEQFF
CDR3 DNA: TGTGCCAGCAGTTACTCCGGGACTAGTCGGAATGAGCAGTTCTTC

J gene: TRBJ1-2
clone size: few
D gene: NA
V gene: TRBV27
CDR3 protein: CASSLSARGNYGYTF
CDR3 DNA: TGTGCCAGCAGTTTATCGGCTAGGGGAAACTATGGCTACACCTTC

J gene: TRBJ1-5
clone size: NA
D gene: NA
V gene: TRBV4-3
CDR3 protein: CASSHRTGNSNQPQHF
CDR3 DNA: TGCGCCAGCAGCCATAGGACCGGCAATAGCAATCAGCCCCAGCATTTT

J gene: TRBJ2-1
clone size: many
D gene: NA
V gene: TRBV3-1
CDR3 protein: CASSQVTNEQFF
CDR3 DNA: TGTGCCAGCAGCCAAGTTACGAATGAGCAGTTCTTC

J gene: TRBJ2-5
clone size: many
D gene: NA
V gene: TRBV11-2
CDR3 protein: CASSTRGGRQETQYF
CDR3 DNA: TGTGCCAGCAGCACCCGGGGAGGTCGGCAAGAGACCCAGTACTTC

J gene: TRBJ2-2
clone size: many
D gene: TRBD1
V gene: TRBV6-1
CDR3 protein: CASSENAGGTGELFF
CDR3 DNA: TGTGCCAGCAGTGAAAATGCAGGGGGCACCGGGGAGCTGTTTTTT

J gene: TRBJ1-1
clone size: NA
D gene: NA
V gene: TRBV6-2/TRBV6-3
CDR3 protein: CASRIITRDRTEAFF
CDR3 DNA: TGTGCCAGCAGGATTATAACGAGGGATCGGACTGAAGCTTTCTTT

J gene: TRBJ1-4
clone size: NA
D gene: NA
V gene: TRBV13
CDR3 protein: CASRSTGSANEKLFF
CDR3 DNA: TGTGCCAGCAGGTCTACAGGGTCGGCTAATGAAAAACTGTTTTTT

J gene: TRBJ1-6
clone size: few
D gene: NA
V gene: TRBV6-1
CDR3 protein: CASSERLAAASRDSPLHF
CDR3 DNA: TGTGCCAGCAGTGAACGGCTTGCAGCAGCGTCAAGGGATTCACCCCTCCACTTT

J gene: TRBJ2-7
clone size: NA
D gene: NA
V gene: TRBV20-1
CDR3 protein: CSAAGPTNEQYF
CDR3 DNA: TGCAGTGCTGCAGGACCAACCAACGAGCAGTACTTC

J gene: TRBJ1-5
clone size: few
D gene: NA
V gene: TRBV28
CDR3 protein: CASREQGNQPQHF
CDR3 DNA: TGTGCCAGCAGGGAACAGGGTAATCAGCCCCAGCATTTT

J gene: TRBJ1-5
clone size: once
D gene: NA
V gene: TRBV4-1
CDR3 protein: CASSQQASNQPQHF
CDR3 DNA: TGTGCCAGCAGCCAACAGGCTAGCAATCAGCCCCAGCATTTT

J gene: TRBJ1-2
clone size: NA
D gene: NA
V gene: TRBV5-6
CDR3 protein: CASSFYLPGSFSGYTF
CDR3 DNA: TGTGCCAGCAGCTTCTATCTGCCGGGCTCTTTTTCTGGCTACACCTTC

J gene: TRBJ1-5
clone size: few
D gene: NA
V gene: TRBV20-1
CDR3 protein: CSATWGNQPQHF
CDR3 DNA: TGCAGTGCCACATGGGGTAATCAGCCCCAGCATTTT